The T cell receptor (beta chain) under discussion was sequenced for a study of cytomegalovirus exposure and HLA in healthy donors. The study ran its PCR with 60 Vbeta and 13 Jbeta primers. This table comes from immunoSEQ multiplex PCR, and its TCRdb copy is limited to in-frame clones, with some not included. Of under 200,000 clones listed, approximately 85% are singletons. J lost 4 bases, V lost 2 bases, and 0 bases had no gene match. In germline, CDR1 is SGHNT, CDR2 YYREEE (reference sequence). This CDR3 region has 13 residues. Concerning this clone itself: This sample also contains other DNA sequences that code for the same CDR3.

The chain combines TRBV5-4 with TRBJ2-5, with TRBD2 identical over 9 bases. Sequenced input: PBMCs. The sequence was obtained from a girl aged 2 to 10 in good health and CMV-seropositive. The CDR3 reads CASSLAGGETQYF. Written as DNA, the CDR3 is TGTGCCAGCAGCTTAGCGGGAGGAGAGACCCAGTACTTC.